This T cell receptor (beta chain) was obtained from a study of T-cell memory formation after mild COVID-19. Findings and limits, study-wide: Cross-reactive memory appears to have joined, as suggested by some responding clones showing up in pre-infection memory.

This clonotype has a handful of counts. Its antigen is unknown. Using constant-segment primers, 5'RACE produced TCR alpha and TCR beta cDNA libraries carrying sample barcodes and UMIs. TCRdb re-called the 5' RACE reads through MiXCR, storing one row per CDR3 protein. The sample carries a few hundred thousand distinct CDR3 sequences, about a fifth recorded once. CDR3 length: 17 amino acids. V lost 1 base and J lost 5; bases outside the gene matches: 6. CDR1 SGHTA and CDR2 FQGNSA come from the germline V gene. Sequencing input: PBMCs or a T cell subset sorted from them (not recorded which). The origin of this receptor is an adult woman who had mild COVID-19 (a few samples of this study predate the infection). Cell type and time point are not known. This sequence joins TRBV7-2 and TRBJ2-2, with 11 bases fitting TRBD1. The DNA for the CDR3 is TGTGCCAGCAGCTTAGGTCGGACAGGGGGCTTTACCGGGGAGCTGTTTTTT. Amino acid sequence: CASSLGRTGGFTGELFF. The full variable domain, completed using reference TRBV7-2 and TRBJ2-2, is GAGVSQSPSNKVTEKGKDVELRCDPISGHTALYWYRQSLGQGLEFLIYFQGNSAPDKSGLPSDRFSAERTGGSVSTLTIQRTQQEDSAVYLCASSLGRTGGFTGELFFGEGSRLTVL.